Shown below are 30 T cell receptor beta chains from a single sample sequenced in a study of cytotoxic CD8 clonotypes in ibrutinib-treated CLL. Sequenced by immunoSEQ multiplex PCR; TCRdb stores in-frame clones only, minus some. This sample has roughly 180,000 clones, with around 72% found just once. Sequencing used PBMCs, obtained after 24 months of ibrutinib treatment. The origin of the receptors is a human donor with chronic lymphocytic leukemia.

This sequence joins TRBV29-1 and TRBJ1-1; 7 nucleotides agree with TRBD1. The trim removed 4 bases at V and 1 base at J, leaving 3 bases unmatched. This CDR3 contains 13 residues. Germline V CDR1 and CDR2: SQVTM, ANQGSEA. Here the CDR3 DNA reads TGCAGCGTTGGACAGGGAGGGAACACTGAAGCTTTCTTT. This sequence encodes CSVGQGGNTEAFF.

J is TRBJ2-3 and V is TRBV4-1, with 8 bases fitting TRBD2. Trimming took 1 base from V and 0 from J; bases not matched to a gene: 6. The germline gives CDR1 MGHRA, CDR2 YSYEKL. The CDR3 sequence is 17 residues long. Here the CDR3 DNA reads TGCGCCAGCAGCCAAGGGGGAGCGGGGGTTAGCACAGATACGCAGTATTTT. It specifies CASSQGGAGVSTDTQYF.

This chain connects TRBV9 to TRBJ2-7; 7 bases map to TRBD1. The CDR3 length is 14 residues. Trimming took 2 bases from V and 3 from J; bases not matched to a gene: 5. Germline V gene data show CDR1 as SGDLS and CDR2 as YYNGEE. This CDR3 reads CASSVTGHNYEQYF. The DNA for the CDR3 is TGTGCCAGCAGCGTGACAGGGCATAACTACGAGCAGTACTTC.

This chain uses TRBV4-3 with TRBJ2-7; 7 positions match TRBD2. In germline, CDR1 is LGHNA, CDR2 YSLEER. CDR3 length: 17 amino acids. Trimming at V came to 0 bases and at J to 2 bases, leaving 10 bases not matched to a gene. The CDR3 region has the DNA TGCGCCAGCAGCCAAGATCTTTGGACTAGAGGAGCCTACGAGCAGTACTTC. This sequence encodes CASSQDLWTRGAYEQYF.

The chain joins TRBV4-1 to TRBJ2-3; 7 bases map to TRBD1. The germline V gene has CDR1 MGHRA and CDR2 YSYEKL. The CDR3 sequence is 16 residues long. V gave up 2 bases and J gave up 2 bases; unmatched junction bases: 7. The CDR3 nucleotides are TGCGCCAGCAGCCAATTCGCGACAGGGACCACAGATACGCAGTATTTT. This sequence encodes CASSQFATGTTDTQYF.

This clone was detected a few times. The CDR3 region is CASSAPVGDTIYF. In DNA form, the CDR3 reads TGTGCCAGCAGCGCCCCGGTTGGGGACACCATATATTTT. The V call is TRBV5-4, the J call TRBJ1-3; D ambiguous. V gave up 4 bases and J gave up 8 bases, with 13 bases separating them. Germline assignment: CDR1 SGHNT and CDR2 YYREEE (reference sequence). The length of the CDR3 is 13 residues.

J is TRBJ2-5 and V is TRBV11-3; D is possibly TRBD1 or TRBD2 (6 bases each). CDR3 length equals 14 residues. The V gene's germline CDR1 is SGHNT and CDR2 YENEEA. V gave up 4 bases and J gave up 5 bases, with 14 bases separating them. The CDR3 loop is CASSSPKGGETQYF. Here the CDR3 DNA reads TGTGCCAGCAGCTCACCTAAAGGGGGGGAGACCCAGTACTTC.

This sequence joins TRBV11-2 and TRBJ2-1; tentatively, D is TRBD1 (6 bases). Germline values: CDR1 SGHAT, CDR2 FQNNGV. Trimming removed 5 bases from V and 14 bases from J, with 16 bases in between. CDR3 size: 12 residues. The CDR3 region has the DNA TGTGCCAGCAGCGGTACGAGGGGGTTTGAGTTCTTC. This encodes CASSGTRGFEFF.

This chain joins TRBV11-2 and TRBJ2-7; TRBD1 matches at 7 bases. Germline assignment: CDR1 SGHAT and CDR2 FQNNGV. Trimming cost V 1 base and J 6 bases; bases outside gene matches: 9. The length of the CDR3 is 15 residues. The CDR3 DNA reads TGTGCCAGCAGCTTAGGTAGACAGGGAGTCCGCGAGCAGTACTTC. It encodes CASSLGRQGVREQYF.

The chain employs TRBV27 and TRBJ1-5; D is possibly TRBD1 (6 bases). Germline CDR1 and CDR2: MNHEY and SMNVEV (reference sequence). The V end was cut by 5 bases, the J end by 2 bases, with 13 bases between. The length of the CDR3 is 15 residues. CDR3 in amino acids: CASSRYRVGNQPQHF. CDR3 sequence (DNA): TGTGCCAGCAGTAGATACAGGGTTGGCAATCAGCCCCAGCATTTT.

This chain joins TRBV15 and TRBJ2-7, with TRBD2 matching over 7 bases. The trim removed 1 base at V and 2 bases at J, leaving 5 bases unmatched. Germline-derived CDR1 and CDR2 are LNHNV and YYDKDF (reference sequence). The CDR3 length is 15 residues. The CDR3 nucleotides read TGTGCCACCAGCAGAGGGCTAGCGGACACCTACGAGCAGTACTTC. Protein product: CATSRGLADTYEQYF.

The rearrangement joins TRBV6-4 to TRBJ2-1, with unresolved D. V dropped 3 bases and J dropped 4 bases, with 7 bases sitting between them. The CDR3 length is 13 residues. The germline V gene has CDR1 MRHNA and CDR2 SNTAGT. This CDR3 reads CASSESLYNEQFF. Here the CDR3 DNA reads TGTGCCAGCAGTGAAAGCCTGTACAATGAGCAGTTCTTC.

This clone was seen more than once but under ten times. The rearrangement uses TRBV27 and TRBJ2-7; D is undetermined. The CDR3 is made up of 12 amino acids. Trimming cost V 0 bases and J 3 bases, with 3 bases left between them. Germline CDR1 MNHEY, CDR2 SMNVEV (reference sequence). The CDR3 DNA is TGTGCCAGCAGTTTATCGGGCTACGAGCAGTACTTC. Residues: CASSLSGYEQYF.

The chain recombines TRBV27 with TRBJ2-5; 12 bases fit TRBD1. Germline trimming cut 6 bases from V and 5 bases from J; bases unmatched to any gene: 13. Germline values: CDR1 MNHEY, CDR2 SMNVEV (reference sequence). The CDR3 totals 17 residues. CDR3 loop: CASRPRWGTGGRETQYF. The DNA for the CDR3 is TGTGCCAGCAGACCCCGATGGGGGACAGGGGGCCGGGAGACCCAGTACTTC.

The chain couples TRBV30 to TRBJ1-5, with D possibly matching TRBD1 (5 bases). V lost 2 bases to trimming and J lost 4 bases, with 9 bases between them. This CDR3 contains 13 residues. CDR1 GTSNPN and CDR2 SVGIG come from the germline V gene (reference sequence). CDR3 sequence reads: CAWSRGVNQPQHF. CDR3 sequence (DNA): TGTGCCTGGAGTAGAGGGGTGAATCAGCCCCAGCATTTT. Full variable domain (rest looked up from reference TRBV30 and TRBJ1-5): SQTIHQWPATLVQPVGSPLSLECTVEGTSNPNLYWYRQAAGRGLQLLFYSVGIGQISSEVPQNLSASRPQDRQFILSSKKLLLSDSGFYLCAWSRGVNQPQHFGDGTRLSIL.

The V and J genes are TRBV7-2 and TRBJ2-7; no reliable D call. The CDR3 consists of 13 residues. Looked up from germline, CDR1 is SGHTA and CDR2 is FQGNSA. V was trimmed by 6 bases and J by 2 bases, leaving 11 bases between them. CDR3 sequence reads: CASRLTRTYEQYF. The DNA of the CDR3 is TGTGCCAGCAGATTGACCCGGACCTACGAGCAGTACTTC.

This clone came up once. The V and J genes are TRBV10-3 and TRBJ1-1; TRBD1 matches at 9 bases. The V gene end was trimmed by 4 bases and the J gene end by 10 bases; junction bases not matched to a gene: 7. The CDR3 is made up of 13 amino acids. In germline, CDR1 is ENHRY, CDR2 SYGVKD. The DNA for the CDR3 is TGTGCCATCAGTGTGGACAGGGGCGGATCAGCTTTCTTT. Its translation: CAISVDRGGSAFF.

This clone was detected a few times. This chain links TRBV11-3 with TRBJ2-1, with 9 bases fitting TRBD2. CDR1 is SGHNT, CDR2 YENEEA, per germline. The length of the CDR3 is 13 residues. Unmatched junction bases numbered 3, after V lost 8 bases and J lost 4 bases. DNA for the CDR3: TGTGCCAGCCAAGCGGGAGGTTACAATGAGCAGTTCTTC. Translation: CASQAGGYNEQFF.

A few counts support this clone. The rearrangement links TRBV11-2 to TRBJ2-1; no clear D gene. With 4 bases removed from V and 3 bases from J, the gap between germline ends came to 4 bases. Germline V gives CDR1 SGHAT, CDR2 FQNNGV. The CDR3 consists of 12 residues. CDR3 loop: CASSSIYNEQFF. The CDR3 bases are TGTGCCAGCAGCTCCATCTACAATGAGCAGTTCTTC.

CDR3 region: CASSHPRRGTYEQYF. The CDR3 bases are TGTGCCAGCAGCCATCCCCGGCGGGGAACCTACGAGCAGTACTTC. V usage is TRBV14 and J usage is TRBJ2-7; D is perhaps TRBD2 (6 bases). CDR3 size: 15 residues. Germline CDR1 reads SGHDN; CDR2 reads FVKESK. Trimming took 3 bases from V and 2 from J, leaving 14 bases between them.

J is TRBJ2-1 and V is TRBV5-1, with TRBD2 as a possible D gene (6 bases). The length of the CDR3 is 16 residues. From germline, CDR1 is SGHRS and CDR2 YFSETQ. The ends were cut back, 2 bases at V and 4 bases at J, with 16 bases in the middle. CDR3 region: CASSLSPGAIYNEQFF. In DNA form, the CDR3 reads TGCGCCAGCAGCTTAAGCCCGGGAGCGATTTACAATGAGCAGTTCTTC.

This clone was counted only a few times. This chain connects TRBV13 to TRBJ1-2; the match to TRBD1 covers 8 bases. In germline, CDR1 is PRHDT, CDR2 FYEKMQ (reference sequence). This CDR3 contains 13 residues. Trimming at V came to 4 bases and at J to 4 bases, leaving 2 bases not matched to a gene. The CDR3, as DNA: TGTGCCAGCAGCTCGACAGGGGTCTATGGCTACACCTTC. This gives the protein CASSSTGVYGYTF.

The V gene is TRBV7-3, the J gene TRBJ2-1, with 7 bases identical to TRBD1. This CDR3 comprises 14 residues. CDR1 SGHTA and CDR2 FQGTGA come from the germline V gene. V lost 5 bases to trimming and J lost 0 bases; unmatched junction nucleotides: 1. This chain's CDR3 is CASSRDSSYNEQFF. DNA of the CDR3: TGTGCCAGCAGCCGGGACAGCTCCTACAATGAGCAGTTCTTC.

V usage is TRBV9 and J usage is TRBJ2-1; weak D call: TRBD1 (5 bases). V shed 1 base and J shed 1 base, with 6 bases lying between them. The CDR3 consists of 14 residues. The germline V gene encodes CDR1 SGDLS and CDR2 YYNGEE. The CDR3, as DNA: TGTGCCAGCAGCGTAAGGGGTTCCTACAATGAGCAGTTCTTC. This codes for CASSVRGSYNEQFF. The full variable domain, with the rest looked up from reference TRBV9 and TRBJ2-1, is DSGVTQTPKHLITATGQRVTLRCSPRSGDLSVYWYQQSLDQGLQFLIQYYNGEERAKGNILERFSAQQFPDLHSELNLSSLELGDSALYFCASSVRGSYNEQFFGPGTRLTVL.

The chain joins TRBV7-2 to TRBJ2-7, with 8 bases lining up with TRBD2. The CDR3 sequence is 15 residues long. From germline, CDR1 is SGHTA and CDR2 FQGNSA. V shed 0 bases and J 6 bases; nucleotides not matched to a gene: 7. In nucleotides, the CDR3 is TGTGCCAGCAGCTTAGCGGTAGGGAGCGGGGGCGAGCAGTACTTC. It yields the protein CASSLAVGSGGEQYF. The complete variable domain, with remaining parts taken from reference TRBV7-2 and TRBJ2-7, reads GAGVSQSPSNKVTEKGKDVELRCDPISGHTALYWYRQSLGQGLEFLIYFQGNSAPDKSGLPSDRFSAERTGGSVSTLTIQRTQQEDSAVYLCASSLAVGSGGEQYFGPGTRLTVT.

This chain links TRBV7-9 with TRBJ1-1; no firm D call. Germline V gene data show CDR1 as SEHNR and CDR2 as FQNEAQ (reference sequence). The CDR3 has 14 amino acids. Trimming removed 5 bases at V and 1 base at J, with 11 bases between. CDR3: CASSPVGWNTEAFF. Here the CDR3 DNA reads TGTGCCAGCAGCCCCGTAGGTTGGAACACTGAAGCTTTCTTT.

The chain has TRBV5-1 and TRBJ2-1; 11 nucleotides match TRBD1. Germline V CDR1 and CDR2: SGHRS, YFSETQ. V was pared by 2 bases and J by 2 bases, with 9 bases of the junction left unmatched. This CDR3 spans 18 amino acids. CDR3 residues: CASSLFGDRGETYNEQFF. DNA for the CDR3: TGCGCCAGCAGCTTATTTGGGGACAGGGGGGAGACCTACAATGAGCAGTTCTTC.

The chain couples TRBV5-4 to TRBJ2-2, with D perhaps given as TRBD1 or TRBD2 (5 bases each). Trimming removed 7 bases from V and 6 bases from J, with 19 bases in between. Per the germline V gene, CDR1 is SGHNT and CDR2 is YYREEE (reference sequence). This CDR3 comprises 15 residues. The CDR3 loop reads CASWGWTAGPGELFF. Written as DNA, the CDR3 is TGTGCCAGCTGGGGGTGGACGGCTGGACCCGGGGAGCTGTTTTTT.

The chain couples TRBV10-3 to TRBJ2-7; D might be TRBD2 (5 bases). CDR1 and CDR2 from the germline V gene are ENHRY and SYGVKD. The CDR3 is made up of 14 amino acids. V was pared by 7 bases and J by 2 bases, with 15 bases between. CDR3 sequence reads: CAINGGRLAYEQYF. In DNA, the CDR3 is TGTGCCATCAACGGAGGCAGGCTTGCCTACGAGCAGTACTTC.

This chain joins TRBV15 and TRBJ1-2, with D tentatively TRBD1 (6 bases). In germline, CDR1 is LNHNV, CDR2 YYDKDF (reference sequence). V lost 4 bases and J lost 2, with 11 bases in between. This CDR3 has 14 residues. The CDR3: CATSKGGDNYGYTF. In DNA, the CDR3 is TGTGCCACCAGCAAGGGGGGTGACAACTATGGCTACACCTTC.